The entry below gives a single TCR beta chain sequence along with its context. Its antigen is unidentified. PCR was performed using 60 Vbeta and 13 Jbeta primers. The method was immunoSEQ multiplex PCR; TCRdb's version includes in-frame clones alone and lacks a portion of them. The repertoire consists of approximately 190,000 clones, with roughly 80% occurring once and the leading ten covering approximately 0.74%. This sample is drawn from a study of cytomegalovirus exposure and HLA in healthy donors. CDR1 and CDR2 (germline): SGDLS, YYNGEE. V lost 3 bases and J lost 2; bases outside the gene matches: 14. The CDR3 consists of 19 residues. Study-level findings and limits: Generally TCR sequences proved uncommon, though certain public TCRs appeared in numerous donors.

Specimen: PBMCs. This sequence joins TRBV9 and TRBJ2-6; 7 nucleotides agree with TRBD2. The sequence was obtained from a young woman in good health and CMV-seronegative. CDR3 sequence reads: CASSAPGGDPLAGANVLTF. CDR3 bases: TGTGCCAGCAGCGCCCCTGGGGGGGATCCCCTAGCTGGGGCCAACGTCCTGACTTTC.